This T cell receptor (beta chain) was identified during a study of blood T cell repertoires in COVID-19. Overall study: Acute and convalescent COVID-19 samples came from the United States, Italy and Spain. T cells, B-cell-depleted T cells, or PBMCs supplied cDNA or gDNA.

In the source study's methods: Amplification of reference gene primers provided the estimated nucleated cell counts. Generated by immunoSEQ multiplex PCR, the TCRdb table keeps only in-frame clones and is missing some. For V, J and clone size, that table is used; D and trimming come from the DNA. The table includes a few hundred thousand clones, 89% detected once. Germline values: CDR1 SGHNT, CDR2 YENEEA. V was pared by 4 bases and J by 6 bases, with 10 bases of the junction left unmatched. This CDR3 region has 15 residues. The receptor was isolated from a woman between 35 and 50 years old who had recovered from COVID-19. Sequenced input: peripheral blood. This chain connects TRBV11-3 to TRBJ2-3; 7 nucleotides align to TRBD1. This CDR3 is CASSSRTGHSDTQYF. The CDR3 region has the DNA TGTGCCAGCAGCTCTAGGACAGGACATTCGGATACGCAGTATTTT.